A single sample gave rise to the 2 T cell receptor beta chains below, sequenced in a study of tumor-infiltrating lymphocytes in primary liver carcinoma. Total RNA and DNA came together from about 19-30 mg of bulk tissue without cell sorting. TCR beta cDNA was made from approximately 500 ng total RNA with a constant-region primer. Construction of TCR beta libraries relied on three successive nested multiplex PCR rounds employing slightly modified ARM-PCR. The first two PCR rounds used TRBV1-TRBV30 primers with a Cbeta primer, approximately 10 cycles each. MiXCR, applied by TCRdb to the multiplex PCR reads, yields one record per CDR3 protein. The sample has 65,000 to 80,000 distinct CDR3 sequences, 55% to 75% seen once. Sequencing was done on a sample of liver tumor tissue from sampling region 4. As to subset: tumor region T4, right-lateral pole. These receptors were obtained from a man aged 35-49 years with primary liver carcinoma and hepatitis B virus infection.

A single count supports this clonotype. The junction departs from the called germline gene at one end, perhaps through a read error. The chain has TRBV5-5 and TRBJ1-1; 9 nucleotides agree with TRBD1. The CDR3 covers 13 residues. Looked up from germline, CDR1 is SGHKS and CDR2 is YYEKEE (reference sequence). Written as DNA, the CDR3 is TGTGCCAGCAGGGGGACAGGGAACGCTGAAGTTTTCTTT. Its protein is CASRGTGNAEVFF. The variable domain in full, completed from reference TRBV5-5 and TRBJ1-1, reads DAGVTQSPTHLIKTRGQQVTLRCSPISGHKSVSWYQQVLGQGPQFIFQYYEKEERGRGNFPDRFSARQFPNYSSELNVNALLLGDSALYLCASRGTGNAEVFFGQGTRLTVV.

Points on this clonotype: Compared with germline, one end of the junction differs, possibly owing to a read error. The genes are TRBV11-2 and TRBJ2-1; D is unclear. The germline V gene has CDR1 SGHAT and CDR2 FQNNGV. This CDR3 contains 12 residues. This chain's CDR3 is CASSLVWNEHFF. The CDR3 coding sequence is TGTGCCAGCAGCCTCGTTTGGAATGAGCACTTCTTT.